This record covers a single TCR beta chain. The sample is drawn from a study of blood T cell repertoires in COVID-19. Looking at the study overall: Collection of acute and convalescent COVID-19 samples took place in the United States, Italy and Spain.

Original methodology: Reference gene primer amplification yielded estimated nucleated cell counts. Assay used: immunoSEQ multiplex PCR; TCRdb lists only in-frame clones, some missing. For V, J and clone size, that table is used; D and trimming come from the DNA. Of about 180,000 clones listed, less than 85% are singletons. The study recruited people aged roughly 18 to 95 years across roughly 23 US areas. Material for sequencing was PBMCs or T cells enriched from blood (not recorded which). This sequence originates from a man between 60 and 75 years old who had recovered from COVID-19.

In DNA form, the CDR3 reads TGTGCCAGCAGTTACTCCCAGTCTTTAACTAATGAAAAACTGTTTTTT. It codes for CASSYSQSLTNEKLFF. The rearrangement links TRBV6-5 to TRBJ1-4; D is unclear. Germline V gene lookup returns CDR1 MNHEY and CDR2 SVGAGI. There are 16 residues in the CDR3. Trimming took 0 bases from V and 1 from J, leaving 9 bases between them.